The entry that follows covers one T cell receptor beta chain sequence. Its matching antigen is unknown. Measured with immunoSEQ multiplex PCR; TCRdb has only the in-frame clones, and not every one. The profile covers 70,000 to 85,000 clones, with 70% to 80% appearing a single time and more than 8% taken by the ten largest. Germline CDR1 SGHTA, CDR2 FQGNSA. V gave up 6 bases and J gave up 13 bases, with 24 bases separating them. The CDR3 extends over 14 amino acids. The sample originates from a study of radiotherapy plus CTLA-4 blockade in lung cancer. Study results and limitations: Among blood TCR repertoires after radiotherapy plus ipilimumab, tumor-derived clones expanded.

The receptor was derived from a human donor with non-small cell lung cancer whose response to radiotherapy plus ipilimumab could not be evaluated. This specimen was peripheral blood, taken from a patient treated with radiotherapy plus ipilimumab. The V gene is TRBV7-2, the J gene TRBJ1-2; the D is unclear. The CDR3 nucleotides read TGTGCCAGCAGGGATCGGGAAAACCATATTAGTTCCACCTTC. Protein: CASRDRENHISSTF.